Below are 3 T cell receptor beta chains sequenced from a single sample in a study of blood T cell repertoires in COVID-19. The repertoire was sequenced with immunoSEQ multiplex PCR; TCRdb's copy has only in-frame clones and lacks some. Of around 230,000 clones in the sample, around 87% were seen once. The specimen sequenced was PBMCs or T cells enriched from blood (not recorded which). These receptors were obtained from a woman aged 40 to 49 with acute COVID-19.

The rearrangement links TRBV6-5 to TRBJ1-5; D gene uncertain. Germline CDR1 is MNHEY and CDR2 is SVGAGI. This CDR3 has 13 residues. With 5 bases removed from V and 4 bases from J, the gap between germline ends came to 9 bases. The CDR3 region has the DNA TGTGCCAGCAGTCCTATCGATAATCAGCCCCAGCATTTT. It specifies CASSPIDNQPQHF.

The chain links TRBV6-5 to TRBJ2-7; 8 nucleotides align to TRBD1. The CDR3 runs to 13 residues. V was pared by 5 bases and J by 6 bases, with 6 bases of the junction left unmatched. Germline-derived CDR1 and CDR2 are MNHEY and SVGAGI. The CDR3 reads CASSRTGSGEQYF. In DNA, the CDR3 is TGTGCCAGCAGTCGGACAGGGTCGGGCGAGCAGTACTTC.

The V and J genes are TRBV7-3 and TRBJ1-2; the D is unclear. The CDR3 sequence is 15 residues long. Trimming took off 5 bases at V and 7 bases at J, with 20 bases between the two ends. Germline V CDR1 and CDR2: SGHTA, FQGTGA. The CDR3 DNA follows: TGTGCCAGCAGCCCGGAGGGCTTCCCGAAGAGTGGCTACACCTTC. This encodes CASSPEGFPKSGYTF.